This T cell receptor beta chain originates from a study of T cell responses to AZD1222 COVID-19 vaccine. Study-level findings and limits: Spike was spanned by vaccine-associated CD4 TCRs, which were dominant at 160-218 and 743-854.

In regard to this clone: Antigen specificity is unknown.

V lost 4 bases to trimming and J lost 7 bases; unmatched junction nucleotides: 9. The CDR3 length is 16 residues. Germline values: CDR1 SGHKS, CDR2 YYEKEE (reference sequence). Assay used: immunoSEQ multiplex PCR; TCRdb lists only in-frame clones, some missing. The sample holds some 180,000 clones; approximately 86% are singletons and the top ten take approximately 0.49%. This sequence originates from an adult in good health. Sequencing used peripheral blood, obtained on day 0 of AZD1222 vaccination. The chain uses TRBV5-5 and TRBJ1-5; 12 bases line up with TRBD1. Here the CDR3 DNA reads TGTGCCAGCAGCCCTACGGGACAGGGGGCACGGCAGCCCCAGCATTTT. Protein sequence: CASSPTGQGARQPQHF.